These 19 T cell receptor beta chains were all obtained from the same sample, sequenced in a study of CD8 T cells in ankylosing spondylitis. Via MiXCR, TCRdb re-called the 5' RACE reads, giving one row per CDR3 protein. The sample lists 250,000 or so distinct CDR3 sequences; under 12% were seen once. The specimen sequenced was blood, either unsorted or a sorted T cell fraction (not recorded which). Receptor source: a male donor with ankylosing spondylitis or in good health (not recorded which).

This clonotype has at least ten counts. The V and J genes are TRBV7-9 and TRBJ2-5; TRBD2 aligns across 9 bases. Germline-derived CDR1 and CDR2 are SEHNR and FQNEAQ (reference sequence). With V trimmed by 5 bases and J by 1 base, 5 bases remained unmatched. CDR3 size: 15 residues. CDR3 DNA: TGTGCCAGCAGCCCTGAGCGGGGGGTCCAAGAGACCCAGTACTTC. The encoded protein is CASSPERGVQETQYF.

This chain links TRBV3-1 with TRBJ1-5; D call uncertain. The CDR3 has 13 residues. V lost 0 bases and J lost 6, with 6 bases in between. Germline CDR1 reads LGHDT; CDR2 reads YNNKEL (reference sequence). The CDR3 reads CASSQDLTQPQHF. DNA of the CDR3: TGTGCCAGCAGCCAAGATTTGACTCAGCCCCAGCATTTT.

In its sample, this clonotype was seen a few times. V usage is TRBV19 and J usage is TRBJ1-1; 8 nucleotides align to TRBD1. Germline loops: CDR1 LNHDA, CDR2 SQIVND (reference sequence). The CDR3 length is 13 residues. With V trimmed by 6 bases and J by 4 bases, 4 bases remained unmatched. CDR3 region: CASRAGQGTEAFF. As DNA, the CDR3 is TGTGCCAGTAGAGCCGGACAGGGCACTGAAGCTTTCTTT.

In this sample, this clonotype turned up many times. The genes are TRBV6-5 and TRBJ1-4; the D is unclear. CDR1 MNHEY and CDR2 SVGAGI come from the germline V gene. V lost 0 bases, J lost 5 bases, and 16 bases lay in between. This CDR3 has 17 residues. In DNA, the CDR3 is TGTGCCAGCAGTTACTCGATGACAACGGCCTCAAATGAAAAACTGTTTTTT. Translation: CASSYSMTTASNEKLFF.

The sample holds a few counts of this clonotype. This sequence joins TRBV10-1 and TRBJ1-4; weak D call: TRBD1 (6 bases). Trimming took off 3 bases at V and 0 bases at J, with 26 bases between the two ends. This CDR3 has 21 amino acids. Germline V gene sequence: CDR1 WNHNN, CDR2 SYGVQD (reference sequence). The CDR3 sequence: CASSEVGRRGAIYATNEKLFF. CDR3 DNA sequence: TGCGCCAGCAGTGAAGTAGGACGGCGGGGGGCAATTTATGCAACTAATGAAAAACTGTTTTTT.

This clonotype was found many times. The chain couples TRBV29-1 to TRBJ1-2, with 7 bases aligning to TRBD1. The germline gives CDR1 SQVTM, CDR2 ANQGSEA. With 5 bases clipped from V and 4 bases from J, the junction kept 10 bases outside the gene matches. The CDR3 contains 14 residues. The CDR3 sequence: CSVPQGRDSYGYTF. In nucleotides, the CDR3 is TGCAGCGTTCCTCAGGGCCGGGACAGCTATGGCTACACCTTC.

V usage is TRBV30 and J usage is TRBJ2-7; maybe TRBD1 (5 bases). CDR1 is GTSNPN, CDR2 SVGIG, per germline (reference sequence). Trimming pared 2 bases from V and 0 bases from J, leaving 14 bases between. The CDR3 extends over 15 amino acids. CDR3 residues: CAWSSHDRFSYEQYF. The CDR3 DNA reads TGTGCCTGGAGTTCTCACGACAGATTCTCCTACGAGCAGTACTTC.

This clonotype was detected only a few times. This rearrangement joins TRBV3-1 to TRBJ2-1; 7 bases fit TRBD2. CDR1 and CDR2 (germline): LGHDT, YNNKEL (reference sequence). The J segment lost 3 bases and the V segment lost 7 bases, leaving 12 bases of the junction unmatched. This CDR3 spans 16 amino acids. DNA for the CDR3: TGTGCCAGCACCCCAGAGGTGGCGGGGGACTACAATGAGCAGTTCTTC. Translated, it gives CASTPEVAGDYNEQFF.

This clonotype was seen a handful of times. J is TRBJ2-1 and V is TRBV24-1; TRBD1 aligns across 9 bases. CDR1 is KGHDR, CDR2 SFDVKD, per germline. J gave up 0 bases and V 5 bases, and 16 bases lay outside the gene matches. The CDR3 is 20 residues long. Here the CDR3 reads CATSGLGTGILWSSYNEQFF. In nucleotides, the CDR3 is TGTGCCACCAGTGGCCTCGGGACAGGGATCCTTTGGAGCTCCTACAATGAGCAGTTCTTC.

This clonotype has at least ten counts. DNA of the CDR3: TGTGCCAGCAGCTTAGCCGATTCTCCGACCGGGACTAGACCCTACGAGCAGTACTTC. Translating it yields CASSLADSPTGTRPYEQYF. The chain recombines TRBV7-2 with TRBJ2-7; 8 positions agree with TRBD2. Trimming took 0 bases from V and 2 from J; bases not matched to a gene: 15. CDR3 length: 19 amino acids. CDR1 and CDR2 (germline): SGHTA, FQGNSA. The whole variable domain, remainder taken from reference TRBV7-2 and TRBJ2-7, is GAGVSQSPSNKVTEKGKDVELRCDPISGHTALYWYRQSLGQGLEFLIYFQGNSAPDKSGLPSDRFSAERTGGSVSTLTIQRTQQEDSAVYLCASSLADSPTGTRPYEQYFGPGTRLTVT.

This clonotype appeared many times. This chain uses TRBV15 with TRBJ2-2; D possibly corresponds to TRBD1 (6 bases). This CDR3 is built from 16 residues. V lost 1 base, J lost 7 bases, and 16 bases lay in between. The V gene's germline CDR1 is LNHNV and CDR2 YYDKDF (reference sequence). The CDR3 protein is CATSRGGRGLGGELFF. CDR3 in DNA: TGTGCCACCAGCAGAGGGGGCAGGGGTTTGGGCGGGGAGCTGTTTTTT. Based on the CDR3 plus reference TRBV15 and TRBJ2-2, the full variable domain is DAMVIQNPRYQVTQFGKPVTLSCSQTLNHNVMYWYQQKSSQAPKLLFHYYDKDFNNEADTPDNFQSRRPNTSFCFLDIRSPGLGDTAMYLCATSRGGRGLGGELFFGEGSRLTVL.

In DNA, the CDR3 is TGTGCCAGCAGCCCCTCCTCGCTCGAGACCCAGTACTTC. It is translated as CASSPSSLETQYF. The J gene is TRBJ2-5, the V gene TRBV9, with D unclear. Germline lookup yields CDR1 SGDLS and CDR2 YYNGEE. Trimming pared 4 bases from V and 5 bases from J, leaving 12 bases between. CDR3 length: 13 residues. Supplemented by reference TRBV9 and TRBJ2-5, the full variable domain reads DSGVTQTPKHLITATGQRVTLRCSPRSGDLSVYWYQQSLDQGLQFLIQYYNGEERAKGNILERFSAQQFPDLHSELNLSSLELGDSALYFCASSPSSLETQYFGPGTRLLVL.

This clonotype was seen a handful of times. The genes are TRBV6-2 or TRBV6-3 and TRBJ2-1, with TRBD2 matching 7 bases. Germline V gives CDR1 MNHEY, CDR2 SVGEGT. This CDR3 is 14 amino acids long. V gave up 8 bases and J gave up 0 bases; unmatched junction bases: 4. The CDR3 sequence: CASSTSDSYNEQFF. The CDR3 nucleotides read TGTGCCAGCTCAACTAGCGACTCCTACAATGAGCAGTTCTTC.

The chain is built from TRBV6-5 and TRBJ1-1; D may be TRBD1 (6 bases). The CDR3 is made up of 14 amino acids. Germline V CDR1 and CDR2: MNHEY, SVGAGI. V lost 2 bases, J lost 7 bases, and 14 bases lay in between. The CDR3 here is CASSYRGDTGEAFF. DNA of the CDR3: TGTGCCAGCAGTTACAGGGGGGATACCGGTGAAGCTTTCTTT.

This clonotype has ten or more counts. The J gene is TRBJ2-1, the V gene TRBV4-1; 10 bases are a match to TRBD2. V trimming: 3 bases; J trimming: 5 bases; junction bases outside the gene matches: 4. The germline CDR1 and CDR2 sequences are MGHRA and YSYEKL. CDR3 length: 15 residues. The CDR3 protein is CASSHLAGADNEQFF. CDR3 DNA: TGCGCCAGCAGCCACCTAGCGGGGGCGGACAATGAGCAGTTCTTC.

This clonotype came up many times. CDR3 residues: CSARAGQSAGELFF. Written as DNA, the CDR3 is TGCAGTGCTAGAGCTGGACAATCGGCCGGGGAGCTGTTTTTT. V gene TRBV20-1 combines with J gene TRBJ2-2; possibly TRBD1 for D (5 bases). The CDR3 consists of 14 residues. The germline V gene has CDR1 DFQATT and CDR2 SNEGSKA (reference sequence). Trimming cost V 1 base and J 6 bases, with 12 bases left between them.

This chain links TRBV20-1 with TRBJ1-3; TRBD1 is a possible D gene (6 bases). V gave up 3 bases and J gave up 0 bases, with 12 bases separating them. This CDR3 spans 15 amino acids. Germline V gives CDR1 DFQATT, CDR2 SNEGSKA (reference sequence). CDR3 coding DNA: TGCAGTGCTAGCTCCACAGGGTTCTCTGGAAACACCATATATTTT. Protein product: CSASSTGFSGNTIYF.

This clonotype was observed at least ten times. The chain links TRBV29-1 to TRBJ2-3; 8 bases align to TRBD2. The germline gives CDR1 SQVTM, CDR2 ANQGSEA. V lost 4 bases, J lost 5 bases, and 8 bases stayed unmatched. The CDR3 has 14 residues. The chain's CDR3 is CSVAPQRGKDTQYF. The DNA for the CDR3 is TGCAGCGTTGCCCCGCAGCGGGGGAAAGATACGCAGTATTTT.

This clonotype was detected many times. This chain's CDR3 is CASSDGSEAFF. The CDR3 DNA follows: TGCGCCAGCAGTGACGGATCTGAAGCTTTCTTT. The chain couples TRBV10-2 to TRBJ1-1; D call uncertain. This CDR3 is 11 amino acids long. Trimming pared 3 bases from V and 6 bases from J, leaving 5 bases between. The germline CDR1 and CDR2 sequences are WSHSY and SAAADI.